One and the same sample provided the 4 T cell receptor beta chains below, sequenced in a study of CD8 T cells in ankylosing spondylitis. Overall study results and limits: Seemingly distinctive of ankylosing spondylitis blood was a TCR beta motif formed by eight highly homologous variants.

These TCRs are of unknown antigen specificity. TCRdb reanalysed the 5' RACE reads using MiXCR and keeps one entry per CDR3 protein. The repertoire holds about 440,000 distinct CDR3 sequences, with 15% to 20% as singletons. Sequenced sample: blood, either unsorted or a sorted T cell fraction (not recorded which). Receptors were obtained from a male donor with ankylosing spondylitis.

The chain combines TRBV5-1 with TRBJ2-1; TRBD2 matches at 7 bases. After removal of 4 bases from V and 7 bases from J, the junction contained 14 bases not matched to a gene. Germline V gene data show CDR1 as SGHRS and CDR2 as YFSETQ. This CDR3 region has 16 residues. The CDR3 sequence: CASSLGGGGPGNEQFF. Here the CDR3 DNA reads TGCGCCAGCAGCCTGGGGGGGGGAGGGCCAGGTAATGAGCAGTTCTTC.

This clonotype was observed a handful of times. This chain links TRBV5-1 with TRBJ2-6, with 9 bases lining up with TRBD1. The CDR3 covers 18 residues. Germline lookup yields CDR1 SGHRS and CDR2 YFSETQ. The V and J ends lost 1 base and 0 bases, in that order; junction bases with no gene match: 5. The CDR3 loop reads CASSLMEQGASGANVLTF. In DNA, the CDR3 is TGCGCCAGCAGCTTGATGGAACAGGGGGCCTCTGGGGCCAACGTCCTGACTTTC.

There are many counts of this clonotype. The gene calls are TRBV2 and TRBJ2-7; D remains ambiguous. Per germline, CDR1 SNHLY and CDR2 FYNNEI. There are 12 residues in the CDR3. Trimming left V 5 bases short and J 2 bases short, with 7 bases between. The CDR3 DNA reads as TGTGCCAGCAGTCCTTCGACCTACGAGCAGTACTTC. Protein sequence: CASSPSTYEQYF. The whole variable domain, remainder taken from reference TRBV2 and TRBJ2-7, is EPEVTQTPSHQVTQMGQEVILRCVPISNHLYFYWYRQILGQKVEFLVSFYNNEISEKSEIFDDQFSVERPDGSNFTLKIRSTKLEDSAMYFCASSPSTYEQYFGPGTRLTVT.

V is TRBV20-1 and J is TRBJ2-1, with no clear D. The length of the CDR3 is 14 residues. V gave up 1 base and J gave up 4 bases, with 11 bases separating them. CDR1 and CDR2 (germline): DFQATT, SNEGSKA (reference sequence). As DNA, the CDR3 is TGCAGTGCTAGAGTAATGGTAGGATACAATGAGCAGTTCTTC. This gives the protein CSARVMVGYNEQFF.